The next 26 T cell receptor beta chains were all read from a single sample in a study of identical twins. MiXCR, applied by TCRdb to the 5' RACE reads, yields one record per CDR3 protein. The sample has some 790,000 distinct CDR3 sequences, roughly 18% seen once. The data also belong to a second study, concerning T cells expressing NK-cell markers.

Source material: PBMCs. The receptors were gathered from a woman aged 18-29 years in good health.

CDR3: CASSYIRLTGKPGYTF. CDR3 DNA sequence: TGTGCCAGCAGTTACATTCGACTTACAGGGAAACCTGGCTACACCTTC. The chain employs TRBV6-5 and TRBJ1-2; perhaps TRBD1 as D (6 bases). The CDR3 covers 16 residues. Between the trimmed V and J ends, which lost 2 bases and 7 bases, there was a span of 20 bases. Germline V gives CDR1 MNHEY, CDR2 SVGAGI.

Only a few counts were recorded for this clonotype. This CDR3 is CAISESEGTASSPLHF. CDR3 coding DNA: TGTGCCATCAGTGAGTCGGAAGGGACCGCCTCTTCACCCCTCCACTTT. This chain connects TRBV10-3 to TRBJ1-6, with D possibly TRBD1 on 5 matching bases. The V and J ends lost 0 bases and 9 bases respectively, with 15 bases between them. Germline CDR1 reads ENHRY; CDR2 reads SYGVKD. This CDR3 is built from 16 residues.

The chain employs TRBV5-1 and TRBJ2-3, with D tentatively TRBD2 (6 bases). The germline CDR1 and CDR2 sequences are SGHRS and YFSETQ. With 3 bases removed from V and 6 bases from J, the gap between germline ends came to 8 bases. This CDR3 has 12 residues. CDR3 amino acids: CASSWGEDTQYF. CDR3 coding DNA: TGCGCCAGCAGCTGGGGGGAGGATACGCAGTATTTT.

This clonotype occurred a few times. This CDR3 is CSARVRGWGNQPQHF. The DNA of the CDR3 is TGCAGTGCTAGAGTTCGGGGTTGGGGTAATCAGCCCCAGCATTTT. V and J are TRBV20-1 and TRBJ1-5; the D is unclear. The V gene lost 1 base and the J gene lost 4 bases, with 14 bases spanning the gap. The germline V gene encodes CDR1 DFQATT and CDR2 SNEGSKA (reference sequence). The CDR3 contains 15 residues.

The V call is TRBV11-2, the J call TRBJ2-1; D may match TRBD1 or TRBD2 (5 bases each). CDR1 SGHAT and CDR2 FQNNGV come from the germline V gene. The CDR3 spans 16 residues. Trimming shortened V by 0 bases and J by 5 bases, and 14 bases separated the two germline ends. The CDR3 sequence: CASSLDGAAANNEQFF. The CDR3 nucleotides are TGTGCCAGCAGCTTAGATGGGGCAGCGGCTAACAATGAGCAGTTCTTC. Looking up the rest from reference TRBV11-2 and TRBJ2-1 gives the full variable domain: EAGVAQSPRYKIIEKRQSVAFWCNPISGHATLYWYQQILGQGPKLLIQFQNNGVVDDSQLPKDRFSAERLKGVDSTLKIQPAKLEDSAVYLCASSLDGAAANNEQFFGPGTRLTVL.

J is TRBJ2-7 and V is TRBV7-2; D could derive from TRBD1 or TRBD2 (5 bases each). The CDR3 sequence is 15 residues long. Germline loops: CDR1 SGHTA, CDR2 FQGNSA. Trimming pared 5 bases from V and 5 bases from J, leaving 19 bases between. CDR3 residues: CASSIGGPTYHEQYF. The DNA for the CDR3 is TGTGCCAGCAGCATTGGGGGACCAACGTACCACGAGCAGTACTTC.

The V gene is TRBV27, the J gene TRBJ2-1, with D possibly matching TRBD1 (6 bases). The ends were cut back, 5 bases at V and 4 bases at J, with 15 bases in the middle. The CDR3 consists of 15 residues. Germline CDR1 MNHEY, CDR2 SMNVEV (reference sequence). DNA of the CDR3: TGTGCCAGCAGTCCAAGGGGGTTTTCGTACAATGAGCAGTTCTTC. Translating gives CASSPRGFSYNEQFF.

This sequence joins TRBV27 and TRBJ2-3; the D gene is possibly TRBD1 (5 bases). The CDR3 has 16 residues. Germline CDR1 is MNHEY and CDR2 is SMNVEV (reference sequence). V dropped 0 bases and J dropped 0 bases, with 10 bases sitting between them. CDR3 nucleotides: TGTGCCAGCAGTTTATCCGTTGGGGCTAGCACAGATACGCAGTATTTT. Amino acid sequence: CASSLSVGASTDTQYF.

This clonotype has only a few counts. The CDR3 here is CASSYSGEALGTDTQYF. CDR3 sequence (DNA): TGTGCCAGCAGTTATAGCGGGGAGGCGTTGGGAACAGATACGCAGTATTTT. The rearrangement joins TRBV6-5 to TRBJ2-3; TRBD2 aligns across 8 bases. The V gene end was trimmed by 3 bases and the J gene end by 3 bases; junction bases not matched to a gene: 11. This CDR3 is built from 17 residues. Germline V lookup: CDR1 MNHEY, CDR2 SVGAGI.

This clonotype has a handful of counts. The chain joins TRBV6-6 to TRBJ2-1; maybe TRBD1 (6 bases). Germline CDR1 reads MNHNY; CDR2 reads SVGAGI (reference sequence). The CDR3 consists of 13 residues. The V gene lost 2 bases and the J gene lost 6 bases, with 8 bases spanning the gap. The CDR3 nucleotides read TGTGCCAGCAGTTACAGGGGGACCAATGAGCAGTTCTTC. Its translation: CASSYRGTNEQFF.

The J gene is TRBJ2-2, the V gene TRBV3-1; D call uncertain. The CDR3 spans 12 residues. V lost 7 bases and J 3 bases, leaving 6 bases between the germline ends. The V gene's germline CDR1 is LGHDT and CDR2 YNNKEL (reference sequence). The CDR3 protein is CASNGHTGELFF. The CDR3 nucleotides are TGTGCCAGCAATGGACACACCGGGGAGCTGTTTTTT.

The rearrangement uses TRBV6-2 or TRBV6-3 and TRBJ2-1; no reliable D call. V was clipped by 6 bases and J by 0 bases, with 12 bases between them. The CDR3 loop spans 15 amino acids. Looked up from germline, CDR1 is MNHEY and CDR2 is SVGEGT. The CDR3 DNA follows: TGTGCCAGCAGGGACGTAGTCTCCTCCTACAATGAGCAGTTCTTC. Translated: CASRDVVSSYNEQFF.

The chain combines TRBV29-1 with TRBJ2-3; D not certain. Germline V gene lookup returns CDR1 SQVTM and CDR2 ANQGSEA. The CDR3 has 13 residues. Trimming removed 4 bases at V and 8 bases at J, with 16 bases between. CDR3 nucleotides: TGCAGCGTTGCTACTACCGGCTCAGGTACGCAGTATTTT. Its protein product is CSVATTGSGTQYF.

DNA for the CDR3: TGTGCCATCAGTGCCTCGACCGGGGCCAATGAGCAGTTCTTC. Its protein is CAISASTGANEQFF. The rearrangement links TRBV10-3 to TRBJ2-1; D possibly uses TRBD1 or TRBD2 (5 bases each). Germline CDR1 ENHRY, CDR2 SYGVKD. The CDR3 extends over 14 amino acids. V lost 4 bases, J lost 6 bases, and 13 bases lay in between.

This clonotype has a handful of counts. The chain has TRBV12-5 and TRBJ2-1, with a possible D match to TRBD1 (6 bases). V dropped 1 base and J dropped 6 bases, with 10 bases sitting between them. Germline V gives CDR1 LGHNT, CDR2 FRNRAP. The CDR3 totals 14 residues. CDR3 bases: TGTGCTAGTGGTTTGGGAGGACAGACCAATGAGCAGTTCTTC. It yields the protein CASGLGGQTNEQFF.

The table lists this clonotype with a few counts. The chain uses TRBV18 and TRBJ2-3; no clear D gene. CDR3 length equals 13 residues. Germline V gene data show CDR1 as KGHSH and CDR2 as LQKENI. Between the trimmed V and J ends, which lost 5 bases and 5 bases, there was a span of 11 bases. The CDR3 DNA reads as TGTGCCAGCTCATCCCATGCCGGAGATACGCAGTATTTT. Its translation is CASSSHAGDTQYF.

This chain links TRBV20-1 with TRBJ2-7; TRBD2 matches 11 bases. This CDR3 comprises 12 residues. Per germline, CDR1 DFQATT and CDR2 SNEGSKA (reference sequence). Trimming cost V 5 bases and J 5 bases; bases outside gene matches: 2. CDR3 region: CSAATSGDEQYF. The CDR3 DNA is TGCAGTGCTGCGACTAGCGGGGACGAGCAGTACTTC.

The sample holds a few counts of this clonotype. The chain recombines TRBV20-1 with TRBJ2-1; 11 bases fit TRBD2. Germline V lookup: CDR1 DFQATT, CDR2 SNEGSKA (reference sequence). The junction had 5 bases not matched to a gene; V was cut back by 1 base and J by 0 bases. The CDR3 extends over 17 amino acids. CDR3 protein: CSARGLAGGPSYNEQFF. As DNA, the CDR3 is TGCAGTGCTAGAGGCCTAGCGGGAGGCCCCTCCTACAATGAGCAGTTCTTC.

The chain has TRBV7-9 and TRBJ2-7; D possibly corresponds to TRBD1 (6 bases). The CDR3 consists of 16 residues. In germline, CDR1 is SEHNR, CDR2 FQNEAQ (reference sequence). V was cut by 4 bases and J by 6 bases, with 22 bases left in between. The CDR3 spells CASSSPLKGDRGEQYF. Here the CDR3 DNA reads TGTGCCAGCAGCTCACCTTTAAAGGGGGATAGGGGCGAGCAGTACTTC.

The chain combines TRBV5-1 with TRBJ2-7; either TRBD1 or TRBD2 may supply D (5 bases each). The CDR3 length is 15 residues. V lost 0 bases and J 4 bases, leaving 14 bases between the germline ends. CDR1 is SGHRS, CDR2 YFSETQ, per germline. CDR3 coding DNA: TGCGCCAGCAGCTTGGCACCTGGGGACGGATACGAGCAGTACTTC. It translates to CASSLAPGDGYEQYF.

The chain has TRBV5-1 and TRBJ1-2, with TRBD1 matching over 10 bases. The CDR3 spans 15 residues. Germline V CDR1 and CDR2: SGHRS, YFSETQ. J lost 6 bases, V lost 2 bases, and 7 bases had no gene match. CDR3 loop: CASSLLPGQGNGYTF. The CDR3 DNA reads TGCGCCAGCAGCTTATTACCGGGACAGGGGAATGGCTACACCTTC.

The chain couples TRBV12-3 or TRBV12-4 to TRBJ2-7, with a tentative D call TRBD2 (6 bases). The CDR3 totals 11 residues. V was trimmed by 5 bases and J by 12 bases, leaving 14 bases between them. This CDR3 is CASSAVGRLYF. CDR3 sequence (DNA): TGTGCCAGCAGTGCCGTTGGGAGGCTGTACTTC.

The chain carries TRBV10-3 and TRBJ2-1; 7 positions match TRBD2. V was pared by 5 bases and J by 4 bases, with 5 bases of the junction left unmatched. CDR1 and CDR2 from the germline V gene are ENHRY and SYGVKD. This CDR3 has 14 residues. The CDR3 bases are TGTGCCATCAGTCCCGGGACTACTTACAATGAGCAGTTCTTC. It translates to CAISPGTTYNEQFF.

This chain joins TRBV9 and TRBJ2-1; 8 nucleotides match TRBD2. The J segment lost 2 bases and the V segment lost 4 bases, leaving 11 bases of the junction unmatched. Germline assignment: CDR1 SGDLS and CDR2 YYNGEE. The CDR3 length is 17 residues. CDR3 residues: CASSLTGSGATYNEQFF. The DNA of the CDR3 is TGTGCCAGCAGCCTCACTGGTAGCGGGGCAACCTACAATGAGCAGTTCTTC.

This sequence joins TRBV4-2 and TRBJ2-4; 7 bases line up with TRBD2. This CDR3 spans 19 amino acids. V dropped 5 bases and J dropped 3; count of bases not matched to a gene: 19. From germline, CDR1 is LGHNA and CDR2 YNFKEQ. The CDR3 is CASSTLRGEISAGKNIQYF. The DNA of the CDR3 is TGTGCCAGCAGCACACTACGGGGGGAAATTTCCGCTGGCAAAAACATTCAGTACTTC.

This clonotype occurred a few times. The CDR3: CASRQTGGLDGYTF. The CDR3, as DNA: TGTGCCAGCCGACAGACAGGGGGCTTGGATGGCTACACCTTC. This sequence joins TRBV12-3 or TRBV12-4 and TRBJ1-2; TRBD1 matches at 10 bases. V shed 8 bases and J 6 bases; nucleotides not matched to a gene: 9. This CDR3 has 14 residues.